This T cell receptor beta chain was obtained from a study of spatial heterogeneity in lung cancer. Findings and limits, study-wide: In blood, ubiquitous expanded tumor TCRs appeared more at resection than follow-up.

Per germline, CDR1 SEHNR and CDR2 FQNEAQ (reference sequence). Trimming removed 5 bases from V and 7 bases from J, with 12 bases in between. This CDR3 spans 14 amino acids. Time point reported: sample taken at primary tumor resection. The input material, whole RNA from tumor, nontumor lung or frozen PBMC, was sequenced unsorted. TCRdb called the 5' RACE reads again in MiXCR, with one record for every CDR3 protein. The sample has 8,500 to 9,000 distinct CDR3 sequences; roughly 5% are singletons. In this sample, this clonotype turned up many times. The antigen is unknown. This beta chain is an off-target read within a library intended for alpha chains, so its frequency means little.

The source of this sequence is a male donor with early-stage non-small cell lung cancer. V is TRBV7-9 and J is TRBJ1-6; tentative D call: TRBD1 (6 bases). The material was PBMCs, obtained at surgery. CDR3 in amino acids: CASSHGQLNSPLHF. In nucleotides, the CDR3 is TGTGCCAGCAGCCATGGACAGCTCAATTCACCCCTCCACTTT. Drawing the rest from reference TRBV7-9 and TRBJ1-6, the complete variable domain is DTGVSQNPRHKITKRGQNVTFRCDPISEHNRLYWYRQTLGQGPEFLTYFQNEAQLEKSRLLSDRFSAERPKGSFSTLEIQRTEQGDSAMYLCASSHGQLNSPLHFGNGTRLTVT.